This passage covers 28 T cell receptor beta chains from one sample sequenced in a study of OX40 agonist ivuxolimab in advanced cancers. The table came from immunoSEQ multiplex PCR; TCRdb's copy has only in-frame clones and leaves some out. The sample has about 55,000 clones, approximately 84% seen once; the top ten hold 9.5% to 15%. The sequences come from CD4+ or CD8+ T cells sorted from blood, collected in a trial of the OX40 agonist ivuxolimab. These TCRs come from an adult with an advanced solid tumor such as melanoma, head and neck, liver or kidney cancer.

V is TRBV4-3 and J is TRBJ1-5; D unclear. This CDR3 has 14 amino acids. Germline values: CDR1 LGHNA, CDR2 YSLEER. The V gene lost 1 base and the J gene lost 4 bases, with 8 bases spanning the gap. CDR3 sequence: CASSQGAVNQPQHF. The DNA for the CDR3 is TGCGCCAGCAGCCAAGGGGCCGTAAATCAGCCCCAGCATTTT.

The chain joins TRBV7-3 to TRBJ2-2, with 7 bases fitting TRBD2. V trimming: 2 bases; J trimming: 3 bases; junction bases outside the gene matches: 15. Germline V gene sequence: CDR1 SGHTA, CDR2 FQGTGA. This CDR3 is 19 amino acids long. CDR3 amino acids: CASSLYGLVSTADTGELFF. The CDR3, as DNA: TGTGCCAGCAGCTTATATGGACTAGTTAGTACAGCGGACACCGGGGAGCTGTTTTTT.

This chain uses TRBV10-2 with TRBJ2-5; D is ambiguous. Germline V gene data show CDR1 as WSHSY and CDR2 as SAAADI. Trimming stripped 5 bases from V and 3 bases from J, with 4 bases between. The CDR3 has 11 amino acids. Here the CDR3 reads CASSPEETQYF. The CDR3 nucleotides are TGCGCCAGCAGTCCCGAAGAGACCCAGTACTTC.

This chain joins TRBV9 and TRBJ2-5; possible D gene TRBD1, 5 bases. Trimming cost V 0 bases and J 5 bases, with 14 bases left between them. Germline lookup yields CDR1 SGDLS and CDR2 YYNGEE. The CDR3 runs 15 residues. The CDR3 sequence is CASSVAGLSKETQYF. The CDR3 DNA follows: TGTGCCAGCAGCGTAGCAGGGCTGTCCAAGGAGACCCAGTACTTC.

This sequence joins TRBV19 and TRBJ2-7; D is perhaps TRBD1 or TRBD2 (6 bases each). Trimming took off 5 bases at V and 1 base at J, with 18 bases between the two ends. Germline CDR1 is LNHDA and CDR2 is SQIVND (reference sequence). The CDR3 has 16 residues. CDR3 bases: TGTGCCAGTAGTGCTCGCCTGGGGGGCCTTTCCTACGAGCAGTACTTC. This gives the protein CASSARLGGLSYEQYF.

The chain joins TRBV5-1 to TRBJ2-4; D is unclear. V was pared by 5 bases and J by 8 bases, with 14 bases between. The V gene's germline CDR1 is SGHRS and CDR2 YFSETQ. This CDR3 is 13 amino acids long. The CDR3 DNA sequence: TGCGCCAGCAGTACGGGCGCGTTAGACATTCAGTACTTC. Translation: CASSTGALDIQYF.

The V call is TRBV6-5, the J call TRBJ2-3; D possibly corresponds to TRBD2 (6 bases). This CDR3 region has 15 residues. The germline CDR1 and CDR2 sequences are MNHEY and SVGAGI. With 5 bases removed from V and 0 bases from J, the gap between germline ends came to 12 bases. CDR3 sequence: CASSGGDRSTDTQYF. Written as DNA, the CDR3 is TGTGCCAGCAGTGGCGGGGACCGTAGCACAGATACGCAGTATTTT.

The genes are TRBV9 and TRBJ2-1, with 7 bases lining up with TRBD2. The CDR3 has 14 amino acids. The V gene's germline CDR1 is SGDLS and CDR2 YYNGEE. The ends lost 4 bases at V and 8 bases at J; junction bases unmatched: 9. The CDR3 spells CASSPGGGEDEQFF. DNA of the CDR3: TGTGCCAGCAGCCCGGGGGGAGGGGAAGATGAGCAGTTCTTC.

The chain joins TRBV2 to TRBJ2-5; the match to TRBD1 covers 7 bases. The CDR3 runs to 15 residues. From germline, CDR1 is SNHLY and CDR2 FYNNEI. Trimming at V came to 6 bases and at J to 5 bases, leaving 12 bases not matched to a gene. CDR3: CASSTGEVVHETQYF. The CDR3 DNA reads as TGTGCCAGCAGCACAGGGGAAGTAGTCCACGAGACCCAGTACTTC.

The genes are TRBV11-1 and TRBJ1-2, with D tentatively TRBD1 (6 bases). CDR1 and CDR2 from the germline V gene are SGHAT and FQDESV (reference sequence). Trimming left V 5 bases short and J 6 bases short, with 19 bases between. CDR3 length equals 15 residues. In DNA form, the CDR3 reads TGTGCCAGCAGCCACCCTGGTGGGGGGGGCGATGGCTACACCTTC. It translates to CASSHPGGGGDGYTF. The entire variable domain, with the rest obtained from reference TRBV11-1 and TRBJ1-2, is as follows: EAEVAQSPRYKITEKSQAVAFWCDPISGHATLYWYRQILGQGPELLVQFQDESVVDDSQLPKDRFSAERLKGVDSTLKIQPAELGDSAMYLCASSHPGGGGDGYTFGSGTRLTVV.

This clone was detected only once. This chain joins TRBV10-2 and TRBJ2-7, with 7 bases identical to TRBD1. V lost 6 bases to trimming and J lost 5 bases; unmatched junction nucleotides: 4. CDR3 size: 12 residues. Germline V gives CDR1 WSHSY, CDR2 SAAADI. For the CDR3, the DNA is TGCGCCAGCAGAGAGGGGGCGGACGAGCAGTACTTC. Amino acids: CASREGADEQYF.

The chain couples TRBV10-3 to TRBJ2-7, with D uncertain. V dropped 0 bases and J dropped 2 bases, with 11 bases sitting between them. The length of the CDR3 is 15 residues. Germline CDR1 is ENHRY and CDR2 is SYGVKD. The CDR3 sequence: CAISESKGNPYEQYF. The DNA of the CDR3 is TGTGCCATCAGTGAGTCGAAAGGGAACCCCTACGAGCAGTACTTC.

V usage is TRBV5-6 and J usage is TRBJ1-1, with D maybe TRBD1 (6 bases). CDR1 SGHDT and CDR2 YYEEEE come from the germline V gene. The CDR3 consists of 15 residues. Trimming left V 4 bases short and J 0 bases short, with 13 bases between. CDR3 in amino acids: CASSARDMMNTEAFF. DNA of the CDR3: TGTGCCAGCAGCGCCCGGGACATGATGAACACTGAAGCTTTCTTT.

In nucleotides, the CDR3 is TGTGCCAGCAGCCGGGGACCGAAATACGAGCAGTACTTC. This gives the protein CASSRGPKYEQYF. The chain combines TRBV7-8 with TRBJ2-7; TRBD1 or TRBD2 may be the D gene (5 bases each). The germline V gene encodes CDR1 SGHVS and CDR2 FQNEAQ. V lost 5 bases and J lost 4, with 12 bases in between. The CDR3 spans 13 residues.

In its sample, this clone was seen a few times. Other DNA sequences of this sample code for an identical CDR3. J is TRBJ2-1 and V is TRBV9; either TRBD1 or TRBD2 may fit D (5 bases each). Germline CDR1 SGDLS, CDR2 YYNGEE. The CDR3 covers 12 residues. Trimming cost V 0 bases and J 8 bases, with 6 bases left between them. Here the CDR3 DNA reads TGTGCCAGCAGCGTAGGAGGGGATGAGCAGTTCTTC. Translating gives CASSVGGDEQFF.

V gene TRBV5-8 combines with J gene TRBJ1-2; 9 bases align to TRBD1. Germline V gene lookup returns CDR1 SGHTS and CDR2 YDEGEE. The CDR3 has 14 amino acids. Trimming at V came to 0 bases and at J to 4 bases, leaving 1 base not matched to a gene. In DNA, the CDR3 is TGTGCCAGCAGCTTGGGGGGACAGGGCTATGGCTACACCTTC. This gives the protein CASSLGGQGYGYTF. The whole variable domain, filled in from reference TRBV5-8 and TRBJ1-2, reads EAGVTQSPTHLIKTRGQQATLRCSPISGHTSVYWYQQALGLGLQFLLWYDEGEERNRGNFPPRFSGRQFPNYSSELNVNALELEDSALYLCASSLGGQGYGYTFGSGTRLTVV.

The chain employs TRBV14 and TRBJ2-1, with 8 positions matching TRBD1. The junction had 13 bases not matched to a gene; V was cut back by 5 bases and J by 7 bases. The CDR3 is 16 amino acids. CDR1 and CDR2 from the germline V gene are SGHDN and FVKESK. CDR3 amino acids: CASSTPAGQVVNEQFF. CDR3 sequence (DNA): TGTGCCAGCAGCACCCCCGCGGGACAGGTTGTGAATGAGCAGTTCTTC.

This clone is a singleton in its sample. V gene TRBV11-1 combines with J gene TRBJ2-7; D uncertain. The CDR3 length is 13 residues. Between the trimmed V and J ends, which lost 2 bases and 3 bases, there was a span of 8 bases. Germline V lookup: CDR1 SGHAT, CDR2 FQDESV (reference sequence). This CDR3 is CASSLSPNYEQYF. CDR3 DNA sequence: TGTGCCAGCAGCTTAAGTCCGAACTACGAGCAGTACTTC.

The chain joins TRBV28 to TRBJ2-1, with TRBD2 as a possible D gene (7 bases). Looked up from germline, CDR1 is MDHEN and CDR2 is SYDVKM. Trimming stripped 3 bases from V and 3 bases from J, with 15 bases between. The CDR3 sequence is 16 residues long. The CDR3 spells CASSFGAGGLYNEQFF. For the CDR3, the DNA is TGTGCCAGCAGTTTTGGGGCCGGGGGGCTCTACAATGAGCAGTTCTTC.

The genes are TRBV11-2 and TRBJ2-7, with a possible D match to TRBD2 (6 bases). Germline CDR1 is SGHAT and CDR2 is FQNNGV. Trimming shortened V by 5 bases and J by 5 bases, and 16 bases separated the two germline ends. CDR3 size: 14 residues. CDR3 bases: TGTGCCAGCAGCCCAGTGGGAGGAGGGAACGAGCAGTACTTC. Protein product: CASSPVGGGNEQYF.

In this sample, this clone turned up a few times. The chain combines TRBV6-5 with TRBJ1-5; D gene unclear. The CDR3 consists of 13 residues. V lost 6 bases and J 5 bases, leaving 11 bases between the germline ends. The germline V gene has CDR1 MNHEY and CDR2 SVGAGI. The CDR3 is CASSAVSYQPQHF. The CDR3 coding sequence is TGTGCCAGCAGCGCGGTTTCCTATCAGCCCCAGCATTTT.

The V and J genes are TRBV5-1 and TRBJ1-5; D gene unclear. CDR1 and CDR2 from the germline V gene are SGHRS and YFSETQ. This CDR3 spans 13 amino acids. V was cut by 7 bases and J by 4 bases, with 12 bases left in between. The CDR3 DNA reads as TGCGCCAGCCAAACAGTACTTAATCAGCCCCAGCATTTT. Protein: CASQTVLNQPQHF.

A single count supports this clone. The chain combines TRBV6-5 with TRBJ2-5; D possibly corresponds to TRBD2 (6 bases). CDR3 size: 16 residues. The germline gives CDR1 MNHEY, CDR2 SVGAGI. Between the trimmed V and J ends, which lost 1 base and 3 bases, there was a span of 15 bases. The CDR3 DNA is TGTGCCAGCAGTTACTTTGCGGGGCAGCCTGAAGAGACCCAGTACTTC. It specifies CASSYFAGQPEETQYF.

The chain has TRBV28 and TRBJ1-5; 7 bases are a match to TRBD1. V gave up 2 bases and J gave up 5 bases; unmatched junction bases: 15. The CDR3 runs to 18 residues. Germline lookup yields CDR1 MDHEN and CDR2 SYDVKM. DNA of the CDR3: TGTGCCAGCAGTTTAGGGACAGTGACCCTCTCACAGTATCAGCCCCAGCATTTT. Translation: CASSLGTVTLSQYQPQHF.

The genes are TRBV5-6 and TRBJ1-1; D not resolved. This CDR3 region has 14 residues. V lost 0 bases, J lost 1 base, and 7 bases lay in between. In germline, CDR1 is SGHDT, CDR2 YYEEEE. CDR3 protein: CASSLVPENTEAFF. As DNA, the CDR3 is TGTGCCAGCAGCTTGGTTCCGGAGAACACTGAAGCTTTCTTT. Together with reference TRBV5-6 and TRBJ1-1, the CDR3 gives the full variable domain: DAGVTQSPTHLIKTRGQQVTLRCSPKSGHDTVSWYQQALGQGPQFIFQYYEEEERQRGNFPDRFSGHQFPNYSSELNVNALLLGDSALYLCASSLVPENTEAFFGQGTRLTVV.

Remarks on this clone: The germline gene is not matched at one end of the junction; a read error may be the cause. This chain connects TRBV7-7 to TRBJ1-1, with D maybe TRBD1 (5 bases). CDR1 and CDR2 (germline): SSHAT, FNYEAQ (reference sequence). This CDR3 spans 15 amino acids. The CDR3: CASSPLQDVNTEAFF. The DNA of the CDR3 is TGTGCTAGCAGCCCTCTACAGGATGTTAACACTGAAGCTTTCTTT.

This clone was counted a few times. It is likely a read error, because the conserved phenylalanine at the end of the CDR3 is missing. This chain links TRBV10-2 with TRBJ1-6, with D uncertain. CDR3 size: 14 residues. Germline CDR1 and CDR2: WSHSY and SAAADI. V lost 0 bases to trimming and J lost 10 bases, with 10 bases between them. The CDR3 region is CASSESGRTSPLHL. In nucleotides, the CDR3 is TGCGCCAGCAGTGAGTCGGGGAGGACCTCACCCCTCCACCTT.

The chain combines TRBV5-5 with TRBJ1-1, with D possibly being TRBD1 (5 bases). V lost 4 bases and J 12 bases, leaving 16 bases between the germline ends. The CDR3 has 12 residues. Germline CDR1 is SGHKS and CDR2 is YYEKEE (reference sequence). CDR3 residues: CASSPQGRESFF. CDR3 in DNA: TGTGCCAGCAGCCCTCAAGGCAGGGAGTCTTTCTTT.